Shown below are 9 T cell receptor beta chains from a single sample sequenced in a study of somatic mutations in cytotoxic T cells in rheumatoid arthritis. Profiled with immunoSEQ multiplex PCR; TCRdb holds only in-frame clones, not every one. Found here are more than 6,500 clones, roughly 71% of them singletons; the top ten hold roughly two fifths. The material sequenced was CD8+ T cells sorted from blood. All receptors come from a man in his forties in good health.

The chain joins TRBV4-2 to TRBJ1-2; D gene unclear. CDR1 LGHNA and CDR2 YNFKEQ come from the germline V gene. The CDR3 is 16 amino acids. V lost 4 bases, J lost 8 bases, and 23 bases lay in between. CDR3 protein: CASSPSGNDKTGGYTF. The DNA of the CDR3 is TGTGCCAGCAGCCCGAGCGGGAACGACAAAACTGGGGGCTACACCTTC.

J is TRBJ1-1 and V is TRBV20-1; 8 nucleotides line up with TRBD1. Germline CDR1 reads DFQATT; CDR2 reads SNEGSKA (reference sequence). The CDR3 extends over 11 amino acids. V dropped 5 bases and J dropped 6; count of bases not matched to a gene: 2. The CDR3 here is CSADRGAEAFF. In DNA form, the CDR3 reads TGCAGTGCTGACAGGGGAGCTGAAGCTTTCTTT.

This CDR3 is CASSLQGARGNTIYF. CDR3 nucleotide sequence: TGTGCCAGCAGCTTGCAGGGGGCGCGGGGAAACACCATATATTTT. The chain joins TRBV7-6 to TRBJ1-3; 8 bases fit TRBD1. CDR1 is SGHVS, CDR2 FNYEAQ, per germline. The CDR3 has 15 residues. The ends lost 3 bases at V and 4 bases at J; junction bases unmatched: 5.

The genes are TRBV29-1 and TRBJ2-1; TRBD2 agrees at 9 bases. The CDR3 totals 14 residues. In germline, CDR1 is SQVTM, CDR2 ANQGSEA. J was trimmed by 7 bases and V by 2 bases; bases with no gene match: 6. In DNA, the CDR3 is TGCAGCGTTGAACATAGCGGGAGTGGGAATGAGCAGTTCTTC. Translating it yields CSVEHSGSGNEQFF.

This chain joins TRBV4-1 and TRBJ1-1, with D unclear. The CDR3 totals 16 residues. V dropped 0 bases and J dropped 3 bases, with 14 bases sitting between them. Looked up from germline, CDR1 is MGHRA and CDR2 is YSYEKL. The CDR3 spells CASSQEKSPRDTEAFF. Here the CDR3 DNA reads TGCGCCAGCAGCCAAGAAAAATCTCCTCGGGACACTGAAGCTTTCTTT.

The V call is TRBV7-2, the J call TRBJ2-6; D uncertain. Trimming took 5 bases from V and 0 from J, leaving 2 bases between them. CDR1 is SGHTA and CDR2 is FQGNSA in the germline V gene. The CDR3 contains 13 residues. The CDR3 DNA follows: TGTGCCAGCAGCGCCTCTGGGGCCAACGTCCTGACTTTC. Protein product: CASSASGANVLTF.

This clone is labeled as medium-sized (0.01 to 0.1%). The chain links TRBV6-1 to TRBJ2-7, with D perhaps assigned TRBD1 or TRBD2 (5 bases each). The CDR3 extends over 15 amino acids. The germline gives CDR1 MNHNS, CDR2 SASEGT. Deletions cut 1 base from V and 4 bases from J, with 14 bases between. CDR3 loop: CASSEGDPQMYEQYF. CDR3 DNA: TGTGCCAGCAGTGAAGGGGACCCCCAAATGTACGAGCAGTACTTC.

This CDR3 reads CASSQGTGGTWEQYF. The CDR3 DNA is TGCGCCAGCAGCCAAGGGACAGGGGGGACGTGGGAGCAGTACTTC. This chain uses TRBV4-1 with TRBJ2-7; TRBD1 matches at 10 bases. Trimming at V came to 1 base and at J to 7 bases, leaving 7 bases not matched to a gene. Per the germline V gene, CDR1 is MGHRA and CDR2 is YSYEKL. The CDR3 is made up of 15 amino acids.

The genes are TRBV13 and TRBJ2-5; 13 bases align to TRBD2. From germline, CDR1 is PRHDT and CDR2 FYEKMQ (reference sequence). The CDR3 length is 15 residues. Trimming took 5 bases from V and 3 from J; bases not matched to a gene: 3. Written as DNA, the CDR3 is TGTGCCAGCAGCCTCGGACTAGCGGGAGAAGAGACCCAGTACTTC. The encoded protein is CASSLGLAGEETQYF. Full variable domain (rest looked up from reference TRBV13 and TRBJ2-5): AAGVIQSPRHLIKEKRETATLKCYPIPRHDTVYWYQQGPGQDPQFLISFYEKMQSDKGSIPDRFSAQQFSDYHSELNMSSLELGDSALYFCASSLGLAGEETQYFGPGTRLLVL.